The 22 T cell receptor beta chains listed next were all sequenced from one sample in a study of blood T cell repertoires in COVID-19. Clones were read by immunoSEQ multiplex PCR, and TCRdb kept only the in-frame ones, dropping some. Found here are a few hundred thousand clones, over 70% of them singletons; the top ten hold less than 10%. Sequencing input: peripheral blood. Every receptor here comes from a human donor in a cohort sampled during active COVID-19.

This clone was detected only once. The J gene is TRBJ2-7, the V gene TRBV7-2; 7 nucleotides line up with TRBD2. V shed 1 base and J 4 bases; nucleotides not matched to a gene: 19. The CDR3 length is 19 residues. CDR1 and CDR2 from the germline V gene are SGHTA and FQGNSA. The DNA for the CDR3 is TGTGCCAGCAGCTTAGGCAGGAGGGGATCAAGAAGCGGGGTATACGAGCAGTACTTC. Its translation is CASSLGRRGSRSGVYEQYF.

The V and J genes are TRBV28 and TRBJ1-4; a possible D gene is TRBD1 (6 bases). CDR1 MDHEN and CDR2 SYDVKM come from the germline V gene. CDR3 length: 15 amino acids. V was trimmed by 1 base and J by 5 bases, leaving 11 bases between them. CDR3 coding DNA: TGTGCCAGCAGTTTATTAGTCCAGGGGAATGAAAAACTGTTTTTT. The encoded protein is CASSLLVQGNEKLFF.

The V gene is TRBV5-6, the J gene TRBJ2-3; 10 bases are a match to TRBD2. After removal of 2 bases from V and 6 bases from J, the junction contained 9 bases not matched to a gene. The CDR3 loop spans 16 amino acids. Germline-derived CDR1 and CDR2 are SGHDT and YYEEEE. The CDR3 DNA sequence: TGTGCCAGCAGCTTTTATCAGCGGGGGGGCTCGGATACGCAGTATTTT. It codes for CASSFYQRGGSDTQYF.

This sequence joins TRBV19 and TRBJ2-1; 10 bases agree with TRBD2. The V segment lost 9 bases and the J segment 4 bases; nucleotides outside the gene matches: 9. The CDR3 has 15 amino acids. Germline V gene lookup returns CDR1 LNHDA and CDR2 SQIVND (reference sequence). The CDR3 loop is CASKSGTSVYNEQFF. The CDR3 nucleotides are TGTGCCAGCAAATCGGGGACTAGCGTATACAATGAGCAGTTCTTC. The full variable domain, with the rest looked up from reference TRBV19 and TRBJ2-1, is DGGITQSPKYLFRKEGQNVTLSCEQNLNHDAMYWYRQDPGQGLRLIYYSQIVNDFQKGDIAEGYSVSREKKESFPLTVTSAQKNPTAFYLCASKSGTSVYNEQFFGPGTRLTVL.

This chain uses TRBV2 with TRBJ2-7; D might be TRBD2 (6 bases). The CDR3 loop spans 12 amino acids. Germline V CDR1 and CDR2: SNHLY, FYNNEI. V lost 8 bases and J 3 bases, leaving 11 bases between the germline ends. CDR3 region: CASCFGSYEQYF. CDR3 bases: TGTGCCAGCTGTTTCGGGAGCTACGAGCAGTACTTC.

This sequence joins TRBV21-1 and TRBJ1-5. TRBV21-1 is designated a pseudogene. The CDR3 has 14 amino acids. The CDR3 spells CASSPSGVNQPQHF. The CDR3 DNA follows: TGTGCCAGCAGCCCGAGTGGAGTGAATCAGCCCCAGCATTTT.

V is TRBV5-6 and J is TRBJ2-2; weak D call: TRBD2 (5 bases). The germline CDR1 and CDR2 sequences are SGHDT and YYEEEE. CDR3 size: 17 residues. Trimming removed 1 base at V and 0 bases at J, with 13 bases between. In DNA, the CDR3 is TGTGCCAGCAGCTTGCTCGGACGGACTGCGAACACCGGGGAGCTGTTTTTT. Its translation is CASSLLGRTANTGELFF.

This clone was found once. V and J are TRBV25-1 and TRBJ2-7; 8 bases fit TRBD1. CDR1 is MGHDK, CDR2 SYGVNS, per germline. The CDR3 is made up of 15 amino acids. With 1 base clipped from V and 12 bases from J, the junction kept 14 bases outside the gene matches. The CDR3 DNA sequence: TGTGCCAGCAGTGAATTTGAGGACAGGGCGGATTTGGCGTACTTC. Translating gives CASSEFEDRADLAYF.

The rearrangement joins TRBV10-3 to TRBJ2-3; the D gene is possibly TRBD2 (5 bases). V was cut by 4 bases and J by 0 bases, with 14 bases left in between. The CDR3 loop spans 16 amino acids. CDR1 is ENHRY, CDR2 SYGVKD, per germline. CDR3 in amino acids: CAISGRGSPSTDTQYF. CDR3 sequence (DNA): TGTGCCATCAGTGGCAGAGGGAGTCCGAGCACAGATACGCAGTATTTT.

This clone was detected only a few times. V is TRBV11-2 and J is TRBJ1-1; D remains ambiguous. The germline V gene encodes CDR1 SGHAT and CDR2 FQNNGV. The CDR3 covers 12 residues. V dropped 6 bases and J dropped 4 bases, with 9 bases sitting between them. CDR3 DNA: TGTGCCAGCAGGTACGGCGGCACTGAAGCTTTCTTT. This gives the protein CASRYGGTEAFF.

In DNA, the CDR3 is TGTGCCAGCAGTGAATCGATTGGGAGATACGAGCAGTACTTC. This sequence encodes CASSESIGRYEQYF. The chain uses TRBV25-1 and TRBJ2-7, with D maybe TRBD2 (5 bases). From germline, CDR1 is MGHDK and CDR2 SYGVNS. The V gene lost 1 base and the J gene lost 4 bases, with 11 bases spanning the gap. The CDR3 is 14 amino acids.

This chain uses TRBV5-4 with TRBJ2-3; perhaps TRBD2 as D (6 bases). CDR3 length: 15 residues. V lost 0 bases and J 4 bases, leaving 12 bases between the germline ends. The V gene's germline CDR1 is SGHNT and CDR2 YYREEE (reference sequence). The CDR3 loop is CASSLAGDSADTQYF. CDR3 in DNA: TGTGCCAGCAGCTTGGCGGGGGATAGCGCAGATACGCAGTATTTT.

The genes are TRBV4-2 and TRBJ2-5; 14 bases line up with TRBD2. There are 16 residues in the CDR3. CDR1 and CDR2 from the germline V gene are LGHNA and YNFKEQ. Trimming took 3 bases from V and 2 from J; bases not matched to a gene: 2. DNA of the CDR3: TGTGCCAGCAGCCACGGACTAGCGGGGGGACAAGAGACCCAGTACTTC. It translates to CASSHGLAGGQETQYF.

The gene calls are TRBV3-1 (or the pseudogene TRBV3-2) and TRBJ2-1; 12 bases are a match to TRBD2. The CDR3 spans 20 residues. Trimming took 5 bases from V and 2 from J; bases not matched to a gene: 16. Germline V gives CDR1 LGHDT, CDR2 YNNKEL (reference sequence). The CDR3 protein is CASSNDPGLAGGKPYNEQFF. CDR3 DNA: TGTGCCAGCAGCAACGACCCGGGACTAGCGGGCGGGAAGCCCTACAATGAGCAGTTCTTC.

The CDR3 nucleotides are TGTGCCAGCAGTTTAACTAGGAGGAGCTCCTACAATGAGCAGTTCTTC. Translated, it gives CASSLTRRSSYNEQFF. The chain joins TRBV27 to TRBJ2-1, with a tentative D call TRBD2 (5 bases). The V end was cut by 2 bases, the J end by 0 bases, with 11 bases between. The CDR3 is 16 amino acids. Looked up from germline, CDR1 is MNHEY and CDR2 is SMNVEV (reference sequence).

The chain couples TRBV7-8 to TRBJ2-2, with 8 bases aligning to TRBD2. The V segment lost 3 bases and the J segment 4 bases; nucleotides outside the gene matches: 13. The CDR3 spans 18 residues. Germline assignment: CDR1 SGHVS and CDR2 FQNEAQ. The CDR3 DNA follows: TGTGCCAGCAGCTTTTCAGCGGGGGACTCTGTGGGCACCGGGGAGCTGTTTTTT. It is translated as CASSFSAGDSVGTGELFF.

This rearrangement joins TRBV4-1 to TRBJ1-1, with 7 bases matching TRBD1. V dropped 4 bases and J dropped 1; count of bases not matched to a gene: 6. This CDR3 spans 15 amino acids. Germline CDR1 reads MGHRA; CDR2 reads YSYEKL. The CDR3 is CASSLPDRTNTEAFF. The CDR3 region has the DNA TGCGCCAGCAGCCTTCCGGACAGGACGAACACTGAAGCTTTCTTT.

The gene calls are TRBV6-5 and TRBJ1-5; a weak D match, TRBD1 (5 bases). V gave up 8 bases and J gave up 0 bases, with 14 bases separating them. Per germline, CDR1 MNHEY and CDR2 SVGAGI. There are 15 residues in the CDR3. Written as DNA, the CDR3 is TGTGCCAGCTATCCTCGGGGGATTAGCAATCAGCCCCAGCATTTT. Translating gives CASYPRGISNQPQHF.

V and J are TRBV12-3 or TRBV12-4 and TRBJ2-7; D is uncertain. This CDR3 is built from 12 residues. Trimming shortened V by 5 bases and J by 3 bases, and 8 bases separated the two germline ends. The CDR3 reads CASSPRHYEQYF. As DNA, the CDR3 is TGTGCCAGCAGTCCGCGTCACTACGAGCAGTACTTC.

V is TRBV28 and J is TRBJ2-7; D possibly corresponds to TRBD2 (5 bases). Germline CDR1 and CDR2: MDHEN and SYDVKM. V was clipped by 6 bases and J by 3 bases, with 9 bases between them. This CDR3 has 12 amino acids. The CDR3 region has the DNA TGTGCCAGCAGCTCCGGGGTCTACGAGCAGTACTTC. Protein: CASSSGVYEQYF.

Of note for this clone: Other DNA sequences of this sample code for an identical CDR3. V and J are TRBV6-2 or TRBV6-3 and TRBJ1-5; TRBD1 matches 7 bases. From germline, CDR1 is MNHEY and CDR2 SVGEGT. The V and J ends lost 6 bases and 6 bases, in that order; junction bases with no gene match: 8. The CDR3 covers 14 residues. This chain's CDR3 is CASSYRQGGQPQHF. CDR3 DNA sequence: TGTGCCAGCAGCTATCGGCAGGGGGGTCAGCCCCAGCATTTT.

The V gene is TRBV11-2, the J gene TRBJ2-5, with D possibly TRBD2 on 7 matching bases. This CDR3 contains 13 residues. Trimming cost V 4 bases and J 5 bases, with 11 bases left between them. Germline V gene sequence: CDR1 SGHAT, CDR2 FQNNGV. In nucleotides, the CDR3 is TGTGCCAGCAGCTCCTGGGGGGGCGAGACCCAGTACTTC. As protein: CASSSWGGETQYF. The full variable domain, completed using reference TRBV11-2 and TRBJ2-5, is EAGVAQSPRYKIIEKRQSVAFWCNPISGHATLYWYQQILGQGPKLLIQFQNNGVVDDSQLPKDRFSAERLKGVDSTLKIQPAKLEDSAVYLCASSSWGGETQYFGPGTRLLVL.